This T cell receptor (beta chain) was sequenced in a study of response to subunit inactivated influenza vaccine. Findings of the study overall: The authors suggested that few new T cells are recruited per seasonal influenza vaccination.

Using its own MiXCR run on the RT-PCR reads, TCRdb lists one record per CDR3 protein. Of around 750,000 distinct CDR3 sequences in the sample, 21% were seen once. Note on this clonotype: The antigen is undetermined. At one boundary the junction diverges from the germline segment, which might be a read error.

The source was PBMCs from blood, collected roughly 5 days after vaccination. This receptor was obtained from a man in his fifties who received an inactivated influenza vaccine.

The CDR3 DNA reads TGTGCCAGCAGCAAGGGACTAGCCGCCCAAGAGATCCAGTACTTC. Residues: CASSKGLAAQEIQYF. The chain is built from TRBV7-9 and TRBJ2-5; the match to TRBD2 covers 9 bases. This CDR3 comprises 15 residues. From germline, CDR1 is SEHNR and CDR2 FQNEAQ (reference sequence).